This T cell receptor beta chain originates from a study of cytomegalovirus exposure and HLA in healthy donors (dated by TCRdb to about 2017). General notes on the study: An earlier analysis of several hundred of the donors reported 276 Gb of sequence data and some 110 million unique TCR beta sequences obtained from approximately 180 million T cells. To decide whether each TCR beta V gene segment behaved as functional or pseudogenic, an earlier analysis of some 600 of the donors relied on high-throughput TCR beta sequencing. An early release covering roughly 640 HLA-typed donors comprised 250 to 350 gigabases of sequencing data and roughly 86 million unique TCR sequences. In the later analysis, no new phenotypic data were used to find candidate immune exposures; instead, reliance was placed on TCR beta sequences and their occurrence across donors. In a later analysis, previously published TCR beta repertoires from roughly 710 donors were re-analyzed and high-resolution HLA genotyping was added so that TCR occurrence patterns could be studied. A later genetic analysis took genome-wide SNP genotypes for about three fifths of the 666 donors and used that subset as a discovery cohort. Donor age, sex, ethnicity and CMV serostatus were collected together with the repertoire data. The study was designed to test whether signatures of past pathogen exposure could be identified by cataloging public T cell receptors. A separate validation cohort of about 110 different subjects was used in addition to the roughly 720-subject first cohort. HLA typing included class I and class II loci at four-digit resolution. Among 300 to 500 genotyped donors of the cohort, an average of roughly 230,000 unique TCR beta nucleotide sequences was sequenced per donor, of which 15% to 20% were non-productive. The number of typed donors differed by locus: about 620-630 for A, B, C, DRB1 and DQB1; about 520 for DQA1; 600 to 610 for DPA1; and around 470 for DPB1. The T cell repertoires of 666 subjects were profiled by immunosequencing and related to cytomegalovirus serostatus. Because of strong linkage in the cohort, roughly five DR-DQ haplotypes were treated as single units for association and clustering. To predict cytomegalovirus infection status, the study brought together high-throughput TCR immunosequencing, statistical association of individual TCRs with disease status, and machine learning. Every repertoire in the discovery cohort had been generated on one and the same sequencing platform. Among the roughly 400 genotyped donors, 75% to 90% belonged to the genetic ancestry cluster associated with self-reported Caucasian donors.

The library was obtained by the immunoSEQ multiplex PCR assay. For the multiplex PCR, a mixture combining 60 forward primers for TCR Vbeta segments and 13 reverse primers for TCR Jbeta segments was used. The CDR3 region of rearranged TCR beta genes was amplified from genomic DNA by a multiplex PCR assay. The Illumina HiSeq System was used to sequence the amplified TCR beta libraries as 87-base-pair reads. The study's processing was this. Across the 500 to 750 repertoires, a later analysis counted tens of millions of unique TCR beta chains, some 11 million of which were shared by at least two donors. To remove PCR and sequencing errors, raw reads were error-corrected and collapsed into unique sequences using a nearest-neighbor algorithm that merged closely related sequences. CDR3 sequences were aligned to IMGT reference sequences to assign V, D and J gene segments. For a sequence to be retained, at least a six-nucleotide match to both a V gene segment and a J gene segment was required. Rearrangements were called productive when the CDR3 lacked stop codons and stayed in frame with V and J; all others were non-productive. CDR3 was defined by IMGT convention, running from the second conserved V-encoded cysteine to the conserved J-encoded phenylalanine. In an earlier analysis of around 540 of the donors, sequences lacking an unambiguous match to a single V gene segment were excluded. An earlier analysis of a few hundred of the donors called V segments functional above 56.7% productive rearrangements and segregating when the between-donor standard deviation exceeded 5%. A statistical classification framework was built to diagnose cytomegalovirus status from the catalog of TCR beta chain sequences. In a later analysis, V and J genes were assigned by comparing TCR nucleotide sequences against IMGT/GENE-DB human TR gene sequences. The TCRdist pipeline was used in a later analysis to assign CDR3 sequences and most-parsimonious VDJ recombination scenarios. In a later analysis, each TCR beta chain was defined by its CDR3 amino acid sequence together with its V-gene family, and reads lacking a unique V-gene family were excluded. In a later analysis, 550 to 650 highly shared, low-generation-probability nucleotide sequences were removed to address suspected cross-contamination and a sequencing artifact. In a later analysis, a clonal expansion index for each public chain was calculated from normalized within-repertoire ranks of inferred template counts. Generation probabilities in a later analysis came from a VDJ recombination model fitted to out-of-frame rearrangements, and those results were checked against IGoR. A later analysis scored TCR-TCR, TCR-HLA and TCR-CMV co-occurrence with hypergeometric tests, applying a repertoire-size bias correction to TCR pairs. False discovery rates were estimated in a later analysis by permuting HLA or CMV assignments 20 times. A later analysis grouped co-occurring TCRs with DBSCAN, adding TCRdist sequence similarity when clustering within HLA-allele-positive subsets. Repertoires with fewer than 30,000 or more than 120,000 public chains, plus five repertoires with anomalous nucleotide sharing, were excluded from co-occurrence clustering. Held by TCRdb, this immuneACCESS table contains in-frame sequences only and omits some clones. Under half of the omission traces to an unresolved V gene where checked; the cause of the rest is unknown. V and J calls and clone size come straight from that table; D and trimming were deduced from the DNA. The sample table contains about 26,000 clones; only one count was recorded for just under 70% of them. The ten top clones hold roughly 4.4% of the sample.

In total, around 600 healthy bone marrow donors made up the cohort. All cohort members were sampled while nominally healthy, although unrecorded immune exposures were likely present. The donor was CMV seronegative and belonged to the group of under 400 seronegative cohort members. Each donor provided a peripheral blood sample, and peripheral blood mononuclear cells were used for TCR beta sequencing. The Qiagen DNeasy Blood Extraction Kit was used to extract genomic DNA from the blood cell samples. The full study reports these points: Correlated functional status among segregating V segments might be attributable to linkage disequilibrium, but an unknown experimental factor could not be ruled out. Sequencing depth was assumed to be roughly uniform across donors in the presence/absence analyses, though that assumption may not hold. A later genetic analysis associated a missense DCLRE1C variant with V-gene and J-gene trimming of TCR beta chains, and an independent cohort replicated the association. A later genetic analysis reported fewer N-insertions in productive TCRs among donors in an Asian-associated ancestry cluster than the roughly 700-donor mean. In vitro tests confirmed that a few of the cytomegalovirus-associated TCR beta chains recognize cytomegalovirus antigens. The authors suggested that the approach could potentially be generalized to other disease states and immunological phenotypes. The 87-base-pair reads could not distinguish some IMGT-functional V segments, including TRBV6-2 and TRBV6-3, so those segments were excluded. A total of fewer than 200 TCR beta chains were listed by the study as associated with cytomegalovirus. Across donors, most TCR sequences were observed very rarely, whereas some public TCRs were present in many individuals. In this cohort, only TCR beta chains were sequenced, and detectable features were limited by the absence of alpha or paired-chain data. In a later analysis, the rate of TCR association differed among HLA loci, with DRB1 alleles having the most associated TCRs and HLA-C alleles having the fewest. A cluster of highly shared sequence variants was judged likely to represent a technical artifact of the sequencing pipeline. Specific HLA alleles were associated with around 18,000 TCR beta sequences at a false discovery rate of 0.05 in a later analysis. When HLA alleles, especially DR and DQ, strongly co-occurred, TCR associations were difficult to assign to individual alleles. For the cohort, immune exposure information was limited to CMV serostatus. A further reported finding was that TCR beta sequences accurately predicted the HLA-A and HLA-B alleles for most subjects in the first cohort. In a later analysis, HLA-associated TCR beta chains were found to be more clonally expanded and to have lower generation probabilities than equally common non-associated chains. In a later analysis, several top co-occurrence clusters were reported to appear linked to parvovirus B19, influenza, CMV and Epstein-Barr virus. Seventeen rarely observed V segments, including chromosome 9 orphons, were excluded from the earlier analysis of just under 600 of the donors because counts were too low. Broadly in line with IMGT annotations, most TCR beta V segments showed up in productive rearrangements about 87% or about 30% of the time in an earlier analysis of approximately 600 of the donors. The classifier was reported to diagnose cytomegalovirus status with high specificity and sensitivity in both the original and validation cohorts. Because HLA typing was missing for some donors at each locus, association tests included only the typed subset. A later analysis found that most CMV-associated TCR beta chains appeared HLA-restricted, with HLA associations seemingly driven largely by CMV exposure.

Taken from the germline V gene, the CDR1 and CDR2 loops are MGHRA and YSYEKL. From the cysteine up to the phenylalanine, the CDR3 has a length of 12 residues. The read is trimmed to its CDR3 DNA, 36 bases read in frame from base 1. Between the V and J ends, shortened by 1 base and 9 bases respectively, the junction contains 10 bases. This clone was detected a few times. The antigen this receptor binds is unknown. No base quality values were provided; no much bigger clone lies one nucleotide off. The receptor was isolated from a woman in her 50s in good health and CMV-seronegative. The sequence links TRBV4-1 to TRBJ2-7; a tentative D match to TRBD2 spans 6 bases. Material for sequencing was PBMCs. CDR3 reads: CASSQVMGLQYF. The DNA sequence is TGCGCCAGCAGCCAAGTAATGGGACTGCAGTACTTC.